The sequence of this T cell receptor (beta chain) was determined in a study of T cells in women clearing cervical HPV infection (dated by TCRdb to between 2018 and 2020). As for the study more broadly: The cases were 25 women with histologically confirmed HPV16-related CIN3 or worse, and 2 of those women had invasive cancers. Blood from cases was collected at the visit where the lesion was first found, while blood from controls was collected once the infection could no longer be detected. In the parent cohort, some 10,000 women aged 18 or older were enrolled in Guanacaste, Costa Rica, during about 1993 to 1994 and were followed for 6 to 7 years. Since only a few of the women had HLA typing available, the possibility that HLA type was acting as a confounder could not be ruled out. Cases were matched to controls by age within five years and by the year the sample was collected. Among cases, blood sampling came a median of almost 150 days after lesion detection, with an interquartile range of roughly 85 to 230 days. Cases had a median age of roughly 35 years compared with 37 to 45 for controls, and baseline characteristics showed no significant differences between the groups. Controls were 25 or so women whose single incident HPV16 infection cleared within 12 months without precancer or cancer developing. An exploratory proof-of-principle case-control study, nested within the Guanacaste HPV Natural History Study in Costa Rica, was conducted to compare TCR repertoires across cervical HPV16 outcomes. As quality controls, five blinded duplicates were added to each group, bringing the total to approximately 60 samples made up of around 50 participants and some ten replicates. General conclusions and limits of the study: TRBV6-7 relative abundance was lower in cases than in controls (approximately 0.1% versus 0.16%; Bonferroni P = 0.0008). Random forest classifiers that combined richness and V gene abundances separated cases from controls with an estimated AUC of around 0.83. Because T-cell numbers per sample were unknown, differences in richness could reflect varying T-cell content rather than repertoire biology. Whether associations preceded infection or resulted from infection could not be shown with the cross-sectional design, and effector/memory subsets and HPV-specific T cells were not isolated. Across sequencing depths, CIN3+ cases showed significantly higher TCR repertoire richness than controls, but evenness did not differ between the groups.

Every participant had a single incident cervical HPV16 infection, and prevalent HPV16 infections were excluded. Cervical HPV DNA was detected by MY09/MY11 PCR, and genotyping was performed by dot-blot hybridization. Fifteen mL of heparinized blood was centrifuged, after which the buffy coat was aliquoted, frozen at -30 degrees C, and then stored at -80 degrees C. Genomic DNA was extracted from buffy coat specimens using QIAGEN kits. Comments on this clone: It lacks a known antigen. The CDR3 extends 3 residues past the end of the read, so its final part is completed from the germline J gene.

Using the immunoSEQ assay, multiplex PCR amplified TCR beta CDR3 regions from an average of about 1.1 ug of genomic DNA per sample. Primer bias was corrected in the assay by using a complete synthetic TCR repertoire to establish an amplification baseline. The amplicons were sequenced using the Illumina platform. Per the authors' processing: Sequences were error-corrected by clustering with frequency ratios and a modified nearest-neighbor algorithm and were then analyzed in the immunoSEQ Analyzer with IMGT gene definitions. At each rarefaction depth, TCR richness and evenness were averaged over 20 rarefaction repeats, and samples with fewer sequences than the depth were excluded. Wilcoxon rank sum tests with FDR correction were used to compare relative abundances of V, D and J genes between the groups. For the blinded duplicates, the intraclass correlation was 95% to 96% for TCR richness and averaged around 81% across 66 gene segments. What TCRdb holds here is the immuneACCESS table cut down to in-frame rearrangements. Part of the clones is not present; checked against another copy, under half of the missing clones reflect an unresolved V gene, and the others are unexplained. The DNA was the basis for D and trimming; V, J and clone size are from that table. The table for this sample lists about 30,000 clones. The ten largest clones take up 1.4% of the sample.

Taken from the germline V gene (reference sequence), the CDR1 and CDR2 loops are LNHDA and SQIVND. The CDR3, cysteine through phenylalanine, is 13 amino acids long. The DNA covers only part of the CDR3, 30 bases in frame from base 1. Sample: blood buffy coat. The chain is encoded by TRBV19 joined to TRBJ2-4; the junction holds 8 bases that match TRBD1. The TCR originated in a woman between 18 and 75 years old with a cervical HPV16 infection that either progressed to CIN3+ or cleared (not recorded which). Here the CDR3 is given as CASSQGAGFGQYF. The CDR3 DNA, read in part, is TGTGCCAGTAGCCAGGGGGCTGGGTTTGGT.